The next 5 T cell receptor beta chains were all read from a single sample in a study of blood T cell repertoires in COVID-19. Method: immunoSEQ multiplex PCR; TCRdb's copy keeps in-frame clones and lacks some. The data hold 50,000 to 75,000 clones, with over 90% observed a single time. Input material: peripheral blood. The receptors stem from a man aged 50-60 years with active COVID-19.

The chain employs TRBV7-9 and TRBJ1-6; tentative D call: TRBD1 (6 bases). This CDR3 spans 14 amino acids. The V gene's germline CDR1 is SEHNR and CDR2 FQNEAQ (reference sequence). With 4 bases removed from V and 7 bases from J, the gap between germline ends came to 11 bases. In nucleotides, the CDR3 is TGTGCCAGCAGCTCAACAGACAGGAATTCACCCCTCCACTTT. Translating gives CASSSTDRNSPLHF. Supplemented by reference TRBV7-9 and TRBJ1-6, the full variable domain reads DTGVSQNPRHKITKRGQNVTFRCDPISEHNRLYWYRQTLGQGPEFLTYFQNEAQLEKSRLLSDRFSAERPKGSFSTLEIQRTEQGDSAMYLCASSSTDRNSPLHFGNGTRLTVT.

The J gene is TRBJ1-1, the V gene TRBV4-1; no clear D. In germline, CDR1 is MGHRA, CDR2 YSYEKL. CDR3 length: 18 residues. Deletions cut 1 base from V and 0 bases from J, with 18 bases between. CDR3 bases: TGCGCCAGCAGCCAAGGATCGGTTTCGGGAAGAATGAACACTGAAGCTTTCTTT. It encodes CASSQGSVSGRMNTEAFF.

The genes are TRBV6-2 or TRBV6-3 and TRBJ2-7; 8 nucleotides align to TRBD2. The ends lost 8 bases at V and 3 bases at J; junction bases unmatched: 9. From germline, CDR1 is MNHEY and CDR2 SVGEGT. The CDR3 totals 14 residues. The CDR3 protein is CASRLVAGGYEQYF. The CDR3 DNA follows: TGTGCCAGCCGCCTGGTGGCGGGAGGCTACGAGCAGTACTTC.

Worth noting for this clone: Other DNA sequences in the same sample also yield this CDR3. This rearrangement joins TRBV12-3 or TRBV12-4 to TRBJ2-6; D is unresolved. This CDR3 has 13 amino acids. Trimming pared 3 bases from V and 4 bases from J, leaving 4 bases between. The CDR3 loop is CASSLSGANVLTF. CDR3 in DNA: TGTGCCAGCAGTTTGAGCGGGGCCAACGTCCTGACTTTC.

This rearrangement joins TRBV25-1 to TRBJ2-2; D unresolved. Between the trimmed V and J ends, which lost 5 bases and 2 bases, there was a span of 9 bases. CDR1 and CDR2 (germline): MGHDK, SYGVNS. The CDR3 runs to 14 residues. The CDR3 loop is CASSSGYNTGELFF. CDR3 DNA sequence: TGTGCCAGCAGTTCCGGGTACAACACCGGGGAGCTGTTTTTT.